This T cell receptor beta chain was captured by sequencing in a study of shared clonotypes between healthy human individuals. Study findings and constraints: Memory subsets had estimated richness that was generally smaller than that of naive subsets. A few donors had 4% to 5% of their naive CD4 clonotypes in common.

The study drew its donors from healthy HIV-negative adults without recent acute infections or vaccinations. The authors divided CD4+ cells into CD45RA+ naive and CD45RA-negative memory subsets. Sequencing was performed with immunoSEQ multiplex PCR; in TCRdb, only in-frame clones are kept and a portion is missing. The data show 550,000 to 700,000 clones, around 73% seen once. Germline values: CDR1 SQVTM, CDR2 ANQGSEA. This CDR3 spans 15 amino acids. V gave up 4 bases and J gave up 8 bases; unmatched junction bases: 9. Regarding this clone: Its antigen is still unknown.

What was sequenced was memory CD4+ T cells sorted from blood. Described subset: CD45RA-negative fraction. This sequence was found in a woman aged 25 to 39 in good health. This sequence joins TRBV29-1 and TRBJ2-1; TRBD2 matches at 12 bases. CDR3 nucleotides: TGCAGCGTTGTCGGTCCTAGCGGGAGGGCCTATGAGCAGTTCTTC. Amino acids: CSVVGPSGRAYEQFF.